This T cell receptor (beta chain) was sequenced for a study of CD8+CD57+ T cells in acquired aplastic anemia. General study results and limits: Patients and controls had CD8+ Simpson's diversity values that were not significantly distinct.

The authors sequenced patients whose flow cytometry had shown CD8+CD57+ cell expansion. Profiling that covered TCR beta VDJ and CDR3 relied on genomic DNA as its template. TCRdb re-called the reads through MiXCR, storing one row per CDR3 protein. The table has roughly 200,000 distinct CDR3 sequences, roughly 63% seen once; the top ten hold roughly 43%. On this clonotype itself: Its antigen is as yet unknown. At one end, the junction sequence differs from germline, possibly due to a read error.

Germline CDR1 SGHTA, CDR2 FQGTGA. This CDR3 has 15 amino acids. The receptor was derived from a human donor with aplastic anemia. Sequences were obtained from sorted CD4+, CD8+, or CD8+CD57+ T cells (not recorded which) from PBMCs. V gene TRBV7-3 combines with J gene TRBJ1-6, with 7 nucleotides matching TRBD1. In DNA, the CDR3 is TGTGCTAGCAGCCCTCTCCGGGACAGCCCTTCACCCCTCCACTTT. Protein: CASSPLRDSPSPLHF.